The clone carrying this T cell receptor beta chain turned up a few times. The antigen is not known. The sample belongs to a study of chemoradiotherapy in HPV16-positive cancers. About the research overall: Candidate HPV-specific T-cell clones and common TCR motifs came from functional assays in two HPV16-positive patients.

Study observations and caveats: HPV-responsive T-cell expansion during chemoradiotherapy was linked to improved recurrence-free survival in HPV16-positive patients. During treatment, candidate HPV-specific clones and E7-related motifs expanded in tumor. HPV-specific T cells were functionally defined from only a couple of HPV16-positive patients.

Trimming took off 3 bases at V and 8 bases at J, with 13 bases between the two ends. This CDR3 is built from 13 residues. Germline CDR1 reads LGHNA; CDR2 reads YNFKEQ. Produced via immunoSEQ multiplex PCR; TCRdb's table is partial and in-frame only. The sample includes 12,000 to 15,000 clones, about nine tenths of them seen just once. J is TRBJ1-1 and V is TRBV4-2, with D possibly being TRBD1 (6 bases). This clonotype originated in a human donor with HPV-associated anogenital cancer. The source material was blood, sampled from a patient who underwent chemoradiotherapy. The CDR3 sequence: CASSHTTDREAFF. The CDR3 DNA reads TGTGCCAGCAGCCACACCACCGACAGGGAAGCTTTCTTT.